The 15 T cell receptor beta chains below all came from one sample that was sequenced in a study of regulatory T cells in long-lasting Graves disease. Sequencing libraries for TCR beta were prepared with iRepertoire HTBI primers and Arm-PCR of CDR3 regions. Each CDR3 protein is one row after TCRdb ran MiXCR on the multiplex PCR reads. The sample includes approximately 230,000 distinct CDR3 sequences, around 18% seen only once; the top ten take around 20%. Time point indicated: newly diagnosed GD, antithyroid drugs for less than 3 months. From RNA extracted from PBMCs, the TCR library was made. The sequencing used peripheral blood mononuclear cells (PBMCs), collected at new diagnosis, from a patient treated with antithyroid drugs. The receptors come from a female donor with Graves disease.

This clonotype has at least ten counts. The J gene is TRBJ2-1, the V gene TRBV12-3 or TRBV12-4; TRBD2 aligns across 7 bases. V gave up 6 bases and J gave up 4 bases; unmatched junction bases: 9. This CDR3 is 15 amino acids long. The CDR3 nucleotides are TGTGCCAGCAGCCCTGAGCGGGGAGGTTACAATGAGCAGTTCTTC. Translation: CASSPERGGYNEQFF.

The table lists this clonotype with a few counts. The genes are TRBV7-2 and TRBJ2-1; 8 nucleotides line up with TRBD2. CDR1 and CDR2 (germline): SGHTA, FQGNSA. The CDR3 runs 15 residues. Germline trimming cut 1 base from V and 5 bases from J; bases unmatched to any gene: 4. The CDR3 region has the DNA TGTGCCAGCAGCTTAGTCAGCGGGGGCAACAATGAGCAGTTCTTC. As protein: CASSLVSGGNNEQFF.

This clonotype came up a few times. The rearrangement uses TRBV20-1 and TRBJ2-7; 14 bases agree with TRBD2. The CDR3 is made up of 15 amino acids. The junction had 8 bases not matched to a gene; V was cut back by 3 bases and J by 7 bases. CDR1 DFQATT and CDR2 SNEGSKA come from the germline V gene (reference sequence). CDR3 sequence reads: CSASGGLAGADEQYF. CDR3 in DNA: TGCAGTGCTAGTGGGGGACTAGCGGGAGCTGATGAGCAGTACTTC.

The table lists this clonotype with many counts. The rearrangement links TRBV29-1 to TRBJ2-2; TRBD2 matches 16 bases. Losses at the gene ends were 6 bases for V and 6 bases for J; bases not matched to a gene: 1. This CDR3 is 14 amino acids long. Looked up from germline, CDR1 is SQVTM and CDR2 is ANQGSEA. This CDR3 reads CSVGTSGRAGELFF. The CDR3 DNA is TGCAGCGTCGGGACTAGCGGGAGGGCCGGGGAGCTGTTTTTT.

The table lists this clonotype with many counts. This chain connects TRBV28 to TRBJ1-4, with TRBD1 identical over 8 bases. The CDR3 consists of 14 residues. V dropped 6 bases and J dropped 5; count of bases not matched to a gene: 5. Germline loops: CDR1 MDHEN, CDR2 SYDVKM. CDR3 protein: CASSSGTGNEKLFF. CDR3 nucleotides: TGTGCCAGCAGCTCCGGGACAGGAAATGAAAAACTGTTTTTT.

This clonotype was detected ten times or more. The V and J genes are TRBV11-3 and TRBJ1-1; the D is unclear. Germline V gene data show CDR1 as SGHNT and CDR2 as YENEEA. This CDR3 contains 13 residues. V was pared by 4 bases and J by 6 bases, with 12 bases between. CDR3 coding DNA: TGTGCCAGCAGCTCCCGGCCCGCCTCTGAAGCTTTCTTT. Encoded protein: CASSSRPASEAFF. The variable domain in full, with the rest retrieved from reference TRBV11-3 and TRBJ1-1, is EAGVVQSPRYKIIEKKQPVAFWCNPISGHNTLYWYLQNLGQGPELLIRYENEEAVDDSQLPKDRFSAERLKGVDSTLKIQPAELGDSAVYLCASSSRPASEAFFGQGTRLTVV.

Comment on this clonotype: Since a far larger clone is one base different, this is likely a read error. The CDR3 DNA follows: TGTGCCAGCAGCATAAACAGGGGCGGGCGGGGAGCTTTCTTT. Protein sequence: CASSINRGGRGAFF. The rearrangement joins TRBV7-9 to TRBJ1-1, with TRBD1 matching over 7 bases. The length of the CDR3 is 14 residues. V lost 5 bases to trimming and J lost 10 bases; unmatched junction nucleotides: 13. Germline-derived CDR1 and CDR2 are SEHNR and FQNEAQ (reference sequence).

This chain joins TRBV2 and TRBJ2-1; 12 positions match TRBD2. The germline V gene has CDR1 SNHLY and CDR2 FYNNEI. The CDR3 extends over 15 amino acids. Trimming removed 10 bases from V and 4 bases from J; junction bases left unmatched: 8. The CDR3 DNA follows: TGTGCCATCCTCTGGACTAGCGGGAAATACAATGAGCAGTTCTTC. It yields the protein CAILWTSGKYNEQFF. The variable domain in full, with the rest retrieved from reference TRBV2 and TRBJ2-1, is EPEVTQTPSHQVTQMGQEVILRCVPISNHLYFYWYRQILGQKVEFLVSFYNNEISEKSEIFDDQFSVERPDGSNFTLKIRSTKLEDSAMYFCAILWTSGKYNEQFFGPGTRLTVL.

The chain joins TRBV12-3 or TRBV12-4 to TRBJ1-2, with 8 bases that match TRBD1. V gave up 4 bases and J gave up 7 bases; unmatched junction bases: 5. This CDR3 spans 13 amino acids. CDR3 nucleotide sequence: TGTGCCAGCAGTTCTCGACAGGGGTTTGGCTACACCTTC. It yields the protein CASSSRQGFGYTF.

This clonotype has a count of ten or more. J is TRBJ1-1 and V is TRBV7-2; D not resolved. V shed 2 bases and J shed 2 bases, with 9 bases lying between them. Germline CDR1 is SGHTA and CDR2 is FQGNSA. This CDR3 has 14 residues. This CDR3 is CASSLYADNTEAFF. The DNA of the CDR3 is TGTGCCAGCAGCTTATACGCAGATAACACTGAAGCTTTCTTT.

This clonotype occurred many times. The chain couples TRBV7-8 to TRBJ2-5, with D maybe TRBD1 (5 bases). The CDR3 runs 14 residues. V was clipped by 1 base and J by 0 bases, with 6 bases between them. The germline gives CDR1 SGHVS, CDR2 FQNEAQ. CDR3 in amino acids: CASSLEGYQETQYF. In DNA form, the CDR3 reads TGTGCCAGCAGCTTAGAGGGGTACCAAGAGACCCAGTACTTC. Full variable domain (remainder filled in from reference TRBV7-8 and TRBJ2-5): GAGVSQSPRYKVAKRGQDVALRCDPISGHVSLFWYQQALGQGPEFLTYFQNEAQLDKSGLPSDRFFAERPEGSVSTLKIQRTQQEDSAVYLCASSLEGYQETQYFGPGTRLLVL.

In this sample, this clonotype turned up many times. The CDR3 region is CASSLAVGYTEAFF. For the CDR3, the DNA is TGCGCCAGCAGCTTGGCCGTGGGGTACACTGAAGCTTTCTTT. The V and J genes are TRBV5-1 and TRBJ1-1; D is unresolved. Between the trimmed V and J ends, which lost 0 bases and 3 bases, there was a span of 9 bases. The CDR3 spans 14 residues. CDR1 SGHRS and CDR2 YFSETQ come from the germline V gene.

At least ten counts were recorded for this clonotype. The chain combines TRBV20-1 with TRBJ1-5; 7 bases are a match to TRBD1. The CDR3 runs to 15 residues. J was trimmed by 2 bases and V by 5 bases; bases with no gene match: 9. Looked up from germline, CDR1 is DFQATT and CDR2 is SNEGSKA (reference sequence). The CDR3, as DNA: TGCAGTGCTTTGGGGGGCGGGACAGGCAATCAGCCCCAGCATTTT. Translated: CSALGGGTGNQPQHF.

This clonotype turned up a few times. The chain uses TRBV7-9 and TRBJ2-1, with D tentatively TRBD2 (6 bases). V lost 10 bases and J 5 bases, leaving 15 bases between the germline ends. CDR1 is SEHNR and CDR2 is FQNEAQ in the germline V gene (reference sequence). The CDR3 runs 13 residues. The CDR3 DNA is TGTGCCAAGACCGGCGGGACCCACAATGAGCAGTTCTTC. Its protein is CAKTGGTHNEQFF.

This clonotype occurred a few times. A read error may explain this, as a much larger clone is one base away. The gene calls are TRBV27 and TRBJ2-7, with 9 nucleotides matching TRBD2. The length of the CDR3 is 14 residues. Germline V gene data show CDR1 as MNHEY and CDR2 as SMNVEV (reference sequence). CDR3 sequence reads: CASSHSGRGYGQYF. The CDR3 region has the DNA TGTGCCAGCAGTCATAGCGGGAGAGGGTACGGGCAGTACTTC.